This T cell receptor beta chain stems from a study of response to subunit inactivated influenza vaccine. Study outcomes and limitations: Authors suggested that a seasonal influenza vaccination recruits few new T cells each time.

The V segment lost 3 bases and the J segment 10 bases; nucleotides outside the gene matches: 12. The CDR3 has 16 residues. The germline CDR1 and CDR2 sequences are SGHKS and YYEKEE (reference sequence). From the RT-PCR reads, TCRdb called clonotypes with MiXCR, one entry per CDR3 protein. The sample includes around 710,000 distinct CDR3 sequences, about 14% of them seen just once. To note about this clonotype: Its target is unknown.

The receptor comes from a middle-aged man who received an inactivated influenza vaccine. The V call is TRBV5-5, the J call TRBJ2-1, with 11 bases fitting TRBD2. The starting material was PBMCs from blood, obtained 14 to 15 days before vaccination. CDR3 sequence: CASSYLAGGQPWEQFF. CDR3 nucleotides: TGTGCCAGCAGCTATCTAGCGGGGGGACAACCGTGGGAGCAGTTCTTC. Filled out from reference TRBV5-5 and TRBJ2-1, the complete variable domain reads DAGVTQSPTHLIKTRGQQVTLRCSPISGHKSVSWYQQVLGQGPQFIFQYYEKEERGRGNFPDRFSARQFPNYSSELNVNALLLGDSALYLCASSYLAGGQPWEQFFGPGTRLTVL.